There are many counts of the clone carrying this T cell receptor beta chain. Its antigen is unknown. This likely comes from a read error, as the CDR3 has no conserved phenylalanine or tryptophan at its end. The sequenced template was RNA, covering the TCR beta CDR3 region. HTBI primers served in a first-round RT-PCR, which a second-round multiplex PCR followed. TCRdb re-called the multiplex PCR reads with MiXCR, one entry per CDR3 protein. In the table there are hundreds of thousands of distinct CDR3 sequences, 22% of which are singletons. These data originate in a study of Graves' ophthalmopathy and Graves' hyperthyroidism. As for the study in general: Investigators collected peripheral blood at initial diagnosis, before any treatment was given. Study results and caveats: Clonotypes were expanded in thyroid at above 0.001 frequency, and most also appeared in blood.

It was on clinical symptoms, serum thyroxine, TRAb, thyroid ultrasound and orbital computed tomography that diagnosis relied. The sequenced sample consisted of peripheral blood. The clonotype originates from a woman aged 18-29 years with stable Graves' hyperthyroidism. Some clones in this sample may be carry-over from other donors' samples.

The CDR3 loop reads CASSTRTGVTGELFL. CDR3 nucleotide sequence: TGTGCCAGTAGTACCCGGACAGGGGTGACCGGGGAGCTGTTTCTT. The gene calls are TRBV19 and TRBJ2-2; 9 nucleotides line up with TRBD1. Looked up from germline, CDR1 is LNHDA and CDR2 is SQIVND (reference sequence). The V and J ends lost 4 bases and 5 bases, in that order; junction bases with no gene match: 5. This CDR3 has 15 amino acids.